The next 22 T cell receptor beta chains were all read from a single sample in a study of a mutant IDH1 vaccine in newly diagnosed glioma. No antigen has been identified for these receptors. Repertoires were generated with immunoSEQ multiplex PCR, while TCRdb's copy carries only in-frame clones and drops some. The data contain 35,000 to 50,000 clones, 70% to 85% of them singletons. The time point denotes: week 23, last vaccination. Mutant IDH1 20-mer peptide, at 300 ug, made up each vaccine dose, with topical imiquimod. Specimen: PBMCs, collected from a glioma patient whose treatment included an IDH1 peptide vaccine. The origin of the receptors is a woman in her late teens or twenties with glioma. Some clones in this sample may be carry-over from other donors' samples.

This clone was seen a few times. J is TRBJ1-1 and V is TRBV7-9; D not certain. The V end lost 5 bases, the J end lost 4 bases, and 14 bases lay between the germline ends. The CDR3 length is 14 residues. Germline V CDR1 and CDR2: SEHNR, FQNEAQ (reference sequence). The CDR3 region has the DNA TGTGCCAGCAGCCCCTATGTGACCTCCACTGAAGCTTTCTTT. This encodes CASSPYVTSTEAFF.

The CDR3 DNA follows: TGTGCCAGTAGTTCCGGGGGTCAGACCCAGTACTTC. As protein: CASSSGGQTQYF. V gene TRBV19 combines with J gene TRBJ2-5, with D possibly being TRBD2 (6 bases). Germline V lookup: CDR1 LNHDA, CDR2 SQIVND (reference sequence). The V end lost 5 bases, the J end lost 6 bases, and 10 bases lay between the germline ends. The CDR3 is made up of 12 amino acids.

The chain links TRBV11-2 to TRBJ1-5; possibly TRBD1 for D (5 bases). V lost 1 base, J lost 7 bases, and 11 bases lay in between. CDR1 is SGHAT, CDR2 FQNNGV, per germline. The CDR3 sequence is 14 residues long. DNA of the CDR3: TGTGCCAGCAGCTTAGGGTCAGGGATCCAGCCCCAGCATTTT. Residues: CASSLGSGIQPQHF.

The V gene is TRBV30, the J gene TRBJ1-3; D remains ambiguous. The CDR3 runs to 12 residues. V was trimmed by 1 base and J by 4 bases, leaving 5 bases between them. Germline CDR1 reads GTSNPN; CDR2 reads SVGIG (reference sequence). CDR3 loop: CAWSDRGNTIYF. In DNA, the CDR3 is TGTGCCTGGAGTGATCGGGGAAACACCATATATTTT.

The V gene is TRBV27, the J gene TRBJ1-4, with no clear D. Trimming left V 4 bases short and J 3 bases short, with 9 bases between. Germline V gives CDR1 MNHEY, CDR2 SMNVEV (reference sequence). The length of the CDR3 is 14 residues. Here the CDR3 reads CASSSGIANEKLFF. The CDR3 bases are TGTGCCAGCAGTTCGGGGATAGCTAATGAAAAACTGTTTTTT.

The chain joins TRBV11-3 to TRBJ2-1; D perhaps matches TRBD2 (5 bases). This CDR3 has 15 residues. V lost 3 bases to trimming and J lost 0 bases, with 9 bases between them. Germline V gives CDR1 SGHNT, CDR2 YENEEA. CDR3 protein: CASSFYGSSYNEQFF. CDR3 sequence (DNA): TGTGCCAGCAGCTTTTATGGGAGCTCCTACAATGAGCAGTTCTTC.

The chain links TRBV11-2 to TRBJ1-5; 8 nucleotides align to TRBD1. V shed 1 base, J shed 6 bases, and the junction held 5 bases outside the gene matches. Germline assignment: CDR1 SGHAT and CDR2 FQNNGV. The CDR3 runs 15 residues. The CDR3 bases are TGTGCCAGCAGCTTAGGGGCAGGGGGCAGTCAGCCCCAGCATTTT. It codes for CASSLGAGGSQPQHF.

The chain joins TRBV11-1 to TRBJ2-1; the match to TRBD2 covers 9 bases. Germline V gene sequence: CDR1 SGHAT, CDR2 FQDESV (reference sequence). The CDR3 is 15 residues long. Trimming took 5 bases from V and 3 from J; bases not matched to a gene: 5. As DNA, the CDR3 is TGTGCCAGCAGCCCCGGACTAGCGAGCTACAATGAGCAGTTCTTC. Protein: CASSPGLASYNEQFF.

This clone was seen a few times. The chain is built from TRBV11-2 and TRBJ2-5; no firm D call. Per the germline V gene, CDR1 is SGHAT and CDR2 is FQNNGV. Trimming pared 5 bases from V and 5 bases from J, leaving 12 bases between. The CDR3 is made up of 13 amino acids. CDR3 sequence: CASSTTIWETQYF. Here the CDR3 DNA reads TGTGCCAGCAGCACCACCATCTGGGAGACCCAGTACTTC. The whole variable domain, remainder taken from reference TRBV11-2 and TRBJ2-5, is EAGVAQSPRYKIIEKRQSVAFWCNPISGHATLYWYQQILGQGPKLLIQFQNNGVVDDSQLPKDRFSAERLKGVDSTLKIQPAKLEDSAVYLCASSTTIWETQYFGPGTRLLVL.

This sequence joins TRBV21-1 and TRBJ2-7. TRBV21-1 is recorded as a pseudogene. This CDR3 is built from 15 residues. CDR3 residues: CASSELLHVLDEQYF. CDR3 sequence (DNA): TGTGCCAGCAGCGAACTTTTACACGTGTTAGACGAGCAGTACTTC.

The rearrangement joins TRBV10-1 to TRBJ2-1, with 10 bases lining up with TRBD2. Germline loops: CDR1 WNHNN, CDR2 SYGVQD (reference sequence). The CDR3 has 16 amino acids. V lost 3 bases, J lost 7 bases, and 9 bases stayed unmatched. CDR3 DNA: TGCGCCAGCAGTGACCCAGCGGGAGGGGGGGGGAATGAGCAGTTCTTC. Encoded protein: CASSDPAGGGGNEQFF.

The chain recombines TRBV9 with TRBJ2-3, with 10 bases that match TRBD1. CDR3 length equals 17 residues. From germline, CDR1 is SGDLS and CDR2 YYNGEE. V lost 2 bases, J lost 6 bases, and 12 bases stayed unmatched. The CDR3 sequence is CASSVELGQGRWDTQYF. In DNA form, the CDR3 reads TGTGCCAGCAGCGTGGAATTGGGACAGGGGAGGTGGGATACGCAGTATTTT.

This chain joins TRBV5-1 and TRBJ2-7; perhaps TRBD2 as D (5 bases). Germline-derived CDR1 and CDR2 are SGHRS and YFSETQ. CDR3 length: 13 amino acids. V gave up 1 base and J gave up 3 bases, with 8 bases separating them. In DNA form, the CDR3 reads TGCGCCAGCAGCTTGAGACGGGACTACGAGCAGTACTTC. Encoded protein: CASSLRRDYEQYF.

The chain joins TRBV29-1 to TRBJ2-3; 9 bases map to TRBD2. Germline CDR1 reads SQVTM; CDR2 reads ANQGSEA. The V segment lost 7 bases and the J segment 2 bases; nucleotides outside the gene matches: 7. CDR3 length equals 14 residues. The CDR3 DNA reads TGCAGCGCCCCAGCGGGGGGTCCCACAGATACGCAGTATTTT. Amino acid sequence: CSAPAGGPTDTQYF.

This clone occurred a few times. The chain uses TRBV7-6 and TRBJ1-6, with 7 bases lining up with TRBD1. The CDR3 runs 14 residues. V lost 4 bases, J lost 7 bases, and 4 bases stayed unmatched. Looked up from germline, CDR1 is SGHVS and CDR2 is FNYEAQ. The CDR3 is CASSSTGVNSPLHF. CDR3 coding DNA: TGTGCCAGCAGCTCCACAGGGGTGAATTCACCCCTCCACTTT.

The chain links TRBV5-1 to TRBJ2-2, with 8 nucleotides matching TRBD2. The CDR3 has 18 residues. With V trimmed by 3 bases and J by 0 bases, 10 bases remained unmatched. From germline, CDR1 is SGHRS and CDR2 YFSETQ. The DNA of the CDR3 is TGCGCCAGCAGCTACCCACGGGGGGGAAGTGCGAACACCGGGGAGCTGTTTTTT. Amino acid sequence: CASSYPRGGSANTGELFF. Complete variable domain (other parts from reference TRBV5-1 and TRBJ2-2): KAGVTQTPRYLIKTRGQQVTLSCSPISGHRSVSWYQQTPGQGLQFLFEYFSETQRNKGNFPGRFSGRQFSNSRSEMNVSTLELGDSALYLCASSYPRGGSANTGELFFGEGSRLTVL.

This chain connects TRBV6-5 to TRBJ1-5; 8 bases agree with TRBD1. The ends lost 4 bases at V and 6 bases at J; junction bases unmatched: 8. Germline V CDR1 and CDR2: MNHEY, SVGAGI. This CDR3 has 15 residues. CDR3 in DNA: TGTGCCAGCAGTTCGACTGGACAGGGTGGTCAGCCCCAGCATTTT. Amino acid sequence: CASSSTGQGGQPQHF.

The gene calls are TRBV4-1 and TRBJ2-7, with 10 positions matching TRBD1. V lost 4 bases and J lost 0; bases outside the gene matches: 6. Looked up from germline, CDR1 is MGHRA and CDR2 is YSYEKL. CDR3 length equals 16 residues. CDR3 residues: CASSRSTGGGSYEQYF. The DNA of the CDR3 is TGCGCCAGCAGCCGTTCGACAGGGGGCGGCTCCTACGAGCAGTACTTC.

A word on this clone: Within the sample, other DNA sequences also encode this same CDR3. CDR3 sequence: CSHDRSRGSNEAFF. CDR3 bases: TGCAGCCACGATCGAAGCAGGGGCTCTAATGAGGCTTTCTTT. V gene TRBV29-1 combines with J gene TRBJ1-1; weak D call: TRBD1 (6 bases). V shed 8 bases and J shed 11 bases, with 27 bases lying between them. The V gene's germline CDR1 is SQVTM and CDR2 ANQGSEA. CDR3 length: 14 amino acids.

This chain joins TRBV7-3 and TRBJ2-3; maybe TRBD1 (6 bases). Trimming removed 5 bases from V and 1 base from J, with 13 bases in between. CDR1 SGHTA and CDR2 FQGTGA come from the germline V gene. The CDR3 sequence is 15 residues long. The CDR3: CASSPTGMGTDTQYF. The CDR3 DNA follows: TGTGCCAGCAGCCCAACAGGGATGGGCACAGATACGCAGTATTTT. Full variable domain (remainder filled in from reference TRBV7-3 and TRBJ2-3): GAGVSQTPSNKVTEKGKYVELRCDPISGHTALYWYRQSLGQGPEFLIYFQGTGAADDSGLPNDRFFAVRPEGSVSTLKIQRTERGDSAVYLCASSPTGMGTDTQYFGPGTRLTVL.

The rearrangement links TRBV27 to TRBJ2-7; tentative D call: TRBD2 (5 bases). V was cut by 4 bases and J by 0 bases, with 16 bases left in between. The germline CDR1 and CDR2 sequences are MNHEY and SMNVEV (reference sequence). The CDR3 sequence is 16 residues long. The CDR3 DNA follows: TGTGCCAGCAGTTCGTCGAGCGGCACACTCTCCTACGAGCAGTACTTC. This codes for CASSSSSGTLSYEQYF.

This clone has a single count. The chain recombines TRBV30 with TRBJ2-7, with 7 positions matching TRBD2. The CDR3 totals 14 residues. The J segment lost 5 bases and the V segment lost 0 bases, leaving 7 bases of the junction unmatched. Germline V lookup: CDR1 GTSNPN, CDR2 SVGIG (reference sequence). CDR3 amino acids: CAWSVGGSKDEQYF. CDR3 in DNA: TGTGCCTGGAGTGTCGGCGGGAGTAAGGACGAGCAGTACTTC. Combining the CDR3 with reference TRBV30 and TRBJ2-7 gives the whole variable domain SQTIHQWPATLVQPVGSPLSLECTVEGTSNPNLYWYRQAAGRGLQLLFYSVGIGQISSEVPQNLSASRPQDRQFILSSKKLLLSDSGFYLCAWSVGGSKDEQYFGPGTRLTVT.